A single sample is the source of the 15 T cell receptor delta chains below, sequenced in a study of gamma-delta T cells after stem cell transplantation. TCRdb re-called the RT-PCR reads using CATT. This sample yields around 3,000 delta-chain clones, of which 1.5% to 2% are seen a single time; more than 25% belongs to the top ten. What was sequenced was gamma-delta T cells. These receptors were obtained from a human donor. It is not recorded whose cells these are; they may come from a transplant donor.

This rearrangement joins TRDV2 to TRDJ1, with 11 bases identical to TRDD3. Germline loops: CDR1 GEAIGNYY, CDR2 EKD. This CDR3 spans 18 amino acids. Trimming cost V 8 bases and J 2 bases; bases outside gene matches: 18. CDR3 bases: TGTGCCTCTTACGGGGTGGGGGATACGCGGAGGGAAACCGATAAACTCATCTTT. Protein product: CASYGVGDTRRETDKLIF.

Turning to this clone: The translation of this DNA and the TCRdb protein of a much larger clone differ at residue 7, probably owing to a read error; the protein shown here is translated from the DNA. The V call is TRDV2, the J call TRDJ1; 10 nucleotides align to TRDD3. Unmatched junction bases numbered 20, after V lost 2 bases and J lost 0 bases. The CDR3 contains 21 residues. Germline CDR1 is GEAIGNYY and CDR2 is EKD. CDR3 nucleotide sequence: TGTGCCTGTGACAATCTCCAACCCCCCAATACTGGGGGATCGTACACCGATAAACTCATCTTT. The encoded protein is CACDNLQPPNTGGSYTDKLIF.

This clone has a handful of counts. With a much larger clone just one base away, this may be a read error. The chain is built from TRDV2 and TRDJ1, with 8 nucleotides matching TRDD3. The V gene end was trimmed by 5 bases and the J gene end by 3 bases; junction bases not matched to a gene: 7. Germline V gene sequence: CDR1 GEAIGNYY, CDR2 EKD. The CDR3 totals 14 residues. This chain's CDR3 is CACGIIGGSDKLIF. For the CDR3, the DNA is TGTGCCTGTGGCATAATTGGGGGATCCGATAAACTCATCTTT.

This clone was seen more than once but under ten times. The protein held in TCRdb is that of a much larger clone and does not match this DNA's translation at residue 10, likely because of a read error; the protein shown is translated from the DNA. CDR3 amino acids: CACDTLNLGGTQTDKLIF. The CDR3 bases are TGTGCCTGTGACACCTTAAACCTGGGGGGTACGCAAACCGATAAACTCATCTTT. This chain links TRDV2 with TRDJ1, with TRDD3 identical over 7 bases. The V gene end was trimmed by 0 bases and the J gene end by 2 bases; junction bases not matched to a gene: 14. CDR3 length equals 18 residues. Germline values: CDR1 GEAIGNYY, CDR2 EKD.

By sample fraction, this clone is medium-sized. This sample also contains other DNA sequences that code for the same CDR3. This rearrangement joins TRDV2 to TRDJ1; D is uncertain. Trimming shortened V by 0 bases and J by 0 bases, and 16 bases separated the two germline ends. Germline V gene sequence: CDR1 GEAIGNYY, CDR2 EKD. CDR3 length equals 17 residues. Here the CDR3 DNA reads TGTGCCTGTGACACCGCGGCCCGGCGCCCAAACACCGATAAACTCATCTTT. As protein: CACDTAARRPNTDKLIF.

Within the sample, this clone is medium-sized. It differs at one base from a far larger clone, so likely a read error. This sample also contains other DNA sequences that code for the same CDR3. The chain recombines TRDV2 with TRDJ1; D perhaps matches TRDD3 (5 bases). The CDR3 is made up of 18 amino acids. Germline lookup yields CDR1 GEAIGNYY and CDR2 EKD. CDR3 DNA sequence: TGTGCCTGCGACACCGCTGGGTGGGGACCAACTTACACCGATAAACTCATCTTT. Protein: CACDTAGWGPTYTDKLIF.

This clone is medium-sized within its sample. Other DNA sequences in this sample translate to the same CDR3. The chain is built from TRDV2 and TRDJ1, with 10 nucleotides matching TRDD3. The germline V gene has CDR1 GEAIGNYY and CDR2 EKD. There are 16 residues in the CDR3. With V trimmed by 1 base and J by 1 base, 5 bases remained unmatched. The CDR3: CACDTLGDRRTDKLIF. CDR3 sequence (DNA): TGTGCCTGTGACACTCTGGGGGATAGGCGCACCGATAAACTCATCTTT.

By sample share, this clone is large. The rearrangement links TRDV2 to TRDJ1; 10 bases fit TRDD3. Germline assignment: CDR1 GEAIGNYY and CDR2 EKD. CDR3 length: 17 amino acids. The ends lost 1 base at V and 0 bases at J; junction bases unmatched: 7. The CDR3, as DNA: TGTGCCTGTGACACTGTAGGGGGATACGGTGACACCGATAAACTCATCTTT. Its translation: CACDTVGGYGDTDKLIF.

This clone was observed a handful of times. This DNA's translation differs at residue 9 from TCRdb's protein, which comes from a much larger clone; a read error is likely, and the protein shown is translated from the DNA. The chain joins TRDV2 to TRDJ1; possibly TRDD3 for D (5 bases). There are 17 residues in the CDR3. In germline, CDR1 is GEAIGNYY, CDR2 EKD. V lost 0 bases and J 1 base, leaving 17 bases between the germline ends. In nucleotides, the CDR3 is TGTGCCTGTGACACCGTTTATAGGTGGGGAACCACCGATAAACTCATCTTT. It encodes CACDTVYRWGTTDKLIF.

With regard to this clone: TCRdb's entry gives the protein of a much larger clone, which mismatches this DNA's translation at residue 15, likely from a read error; the protein reported here is translated from the DNA. The chain employs TRDV2 and TRDJ1; D may be TRDD3 (5 bases). The germline V gene has CDR1 GEAIGNYY and CDR2 EKD. This CDR3 region has 17 residues. The CDR3 loop is CACDTVGVGLYTDKRIF. DNA of the CDR3: TGTGCCTGTGACACCGTTGGGGTCGGATTATACACCGATAAACGCATCTTT.

This sequence joins TRDV2 and TRDJ1, with TRDD3 matching 10 bases. Germline CDR1 and CDR2: GEAIGNYY and EKD. V was clipped by 3 bases and J by 0 bases; unmatched bases: 12. The CDR3 sequence is 18 residues long. CDR3 in amino acids: CACDGLGDPFPYTDKLIF. The DNA for the CDR3 is TGTGCCTGTGACGGACTGGGGGATCCGTTCCCGTACACCGATAAACTCATCTTT.

This clone has just a few counts. A much larger clone sits a single nucleotide away, making a read error possible. The sample contains more than one DNA sequence encoding this CDR3. This chain joins TRDV2 and TRDJ1, with TRDD3 matching over 9 bases. The length of the CDR3 is 17 residues. CDR1 and CDR2 (germline): GEAIGNYY, EKD. CDR3 loop: CACDTSWGMTYTDKLIF. CDR3 bases: TGTGCCTGTGACACGTCCTGGGGGATGACTTACACCGATAAACTCATCTTC.

In its sample, this clone was seen a few times. The chain carries TRDV2 and TRDJ1; TRDD3 is a possible D gene (6 bases). Germline CDR1 reads GEAIGNYY; CDR2 reads EKD. Trimming took 1 base from V and 0 from J, leaving 17 bases between them. The CDR3 sequence is 17 residues long. The CDR3 DNA follows: TGTGCCTGTGACACAGTGGGGGGCCCCAGGGACACCGATAAACTCATCTTT. The encoded protein is CACDTVGGPRDTDKLIF.

This clone appeared a few times. It is likely a read error: a sequence one base away is far more abundant. Other DNA variants within this sample encode the same CDR3. This chain connects TRDV2 to TRDJ1; TRDD3 aligns across 8 bases. V lost 7 bases, J lost 3 bases, and 18 bases stayed unmatched. The CDR3 runs to 17 residues. Germline assignment: CDR1 GEAIGNYY and CDR2 EKD. In DNA, the CDR3 is TGTGCCTGCTACAACCTGGGGGAGGAGTGGGGCCCCGATAAACTCATCTTT. Its translation is CACYNLGEEWGPDKLIF.

This clone turned up a few times. This chain uses TRDV2 with TRDJ1; 7 bases agree with TRDD3. J lost 0 bases, V lost 4 bases, and 10 bases had no gene match. CDR1 and CDR2 (germline): GEAIGNYY, EKD. This CDR3 is 16 amino acids long. CDR3 amino acids: CACDPLLGIHTDKLIF. In DNA, the CDR3 is TGTGCCTGTGATCCCTTACTGGGGATCCACACCGATAAACTCATCTTT.